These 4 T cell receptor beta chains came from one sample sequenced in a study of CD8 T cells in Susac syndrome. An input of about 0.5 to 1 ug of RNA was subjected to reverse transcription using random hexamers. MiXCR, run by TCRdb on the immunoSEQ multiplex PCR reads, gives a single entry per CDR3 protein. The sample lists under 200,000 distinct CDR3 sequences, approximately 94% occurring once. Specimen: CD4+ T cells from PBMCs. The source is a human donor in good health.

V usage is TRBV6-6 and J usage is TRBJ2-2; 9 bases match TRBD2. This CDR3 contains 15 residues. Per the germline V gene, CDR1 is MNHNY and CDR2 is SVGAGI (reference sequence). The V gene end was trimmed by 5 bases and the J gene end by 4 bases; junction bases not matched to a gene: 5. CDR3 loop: CASSRTSAITGELFF. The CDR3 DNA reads TGTGCCAGCAGTCGGACTAGCGCCATCACCGGGGAGCTGTTTTTT.

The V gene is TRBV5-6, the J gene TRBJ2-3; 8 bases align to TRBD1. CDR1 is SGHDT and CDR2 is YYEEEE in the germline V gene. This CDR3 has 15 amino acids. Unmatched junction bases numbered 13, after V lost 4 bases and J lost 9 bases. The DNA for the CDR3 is TGTGCCAGCAGCCCTTCCCCGACAGGGGACGGGACGCAGTATTTT. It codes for CASSPSPTGDGTQYF.

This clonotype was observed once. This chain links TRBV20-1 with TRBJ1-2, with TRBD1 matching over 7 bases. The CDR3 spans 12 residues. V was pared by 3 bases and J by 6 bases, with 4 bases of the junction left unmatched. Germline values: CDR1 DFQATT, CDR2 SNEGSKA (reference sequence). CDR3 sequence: CSASAGGDGYTF. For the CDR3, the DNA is TGCAGTGCTAGCGCAGGGGGAGATGGCTACACCTTC.

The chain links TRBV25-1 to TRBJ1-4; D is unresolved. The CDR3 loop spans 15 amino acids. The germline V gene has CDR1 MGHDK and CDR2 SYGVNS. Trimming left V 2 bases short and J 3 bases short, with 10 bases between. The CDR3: CASSEGWTSNEKLFF. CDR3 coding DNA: TGTGCCAGCAGTGAAGGGTGGACCTCTAATGAAAAACTGTTTTTT. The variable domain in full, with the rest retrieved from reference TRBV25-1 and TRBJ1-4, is EADIYQTPRYLVIGTGKKITLECSQTMGHDKMYWYQQDPGMELHLIHYSYGVNSTEKGDLSSESTVSRIRTEHFPLTLESARPSHTSQYLCASSEGWTSNEKLFFGSGTQLSVL.